What follows are 26 T cell receptor beta chains derived from one specimen sequenced in a study of T-cell reconstitution after alpha-beta-depleted transplantation in children. Molecular barcoding with unique molecular identifiers was used for the TCRbeta library. One entry per CDR3 protein, called by TCRdb with MiXCR from the PCR reads. Of hundreds of thousands of distinct CDR3 sequences in the sample, 15% to 20% were seen once. The input for sequencing was PBMCs from the stem cell graft donor, taken from the stem cell graft. The receptors derive from a human donor who donated a stem cell graft to a child with acute myeloid leukemia.

This clonotype was counted ten times or more. This chain links TRBV20-1 with TRBJ1-5, with TRBD1 matching over 7 bases. The CDR3 extends over 13 amino acids. Germline V gene data show CDR1 as DFQATT and CDR2 as SNEGSKA (reference sequence). The trim removed 5 bases at V and 5 bases at J, leaving 6 bases unmatched. The chain's CDR3 is CSASGQEHQPQHF. CDR3 nucleotides: TGCAGTGCTTCTGGACAGGAGCATCAGCCCCAGCATTTT.

The J gene is TRBJ2-3, the V gene TRBV20-1; 8 nucleotides line up with TRBD2. Trimming took 1 base from V and 0 from J; bases not matched to a gene: 6. There are 16 residues in the CDR3. Looked up from germline, CDR1 is DFQATT and CDR2 is SNEGSKA (reference sequence). The CDR3 nucleotides read TGCAGTGCTAGAGTAGCGGGGACTTCTAGCACAGATACGCAGTATTTT. This sequence encodes CSARVAGTSSTDTQYF.

This clonotype turned up a few times. This chain links TRBV12-3 or TRBV12-4 with TRBJ2-1; D is perhaps TRBD2 (5 bases). V was cut by 4 bases and J by 1 base, with 11 bases left in between. CDR3 length equals 15 residues. This CDR3 is CASSSPGESYNEQFF. The CDR3 DNA reads TGTGCCAGCAGTTCCCCCGGGGAATCCTACAATGAGCAGTTCTTC.

This clonotype was counted between two and nine times. The V call is TRBV25-1, the J call TRBJ2-5; D gene unclear. Trimming cost V 1 base and J 3 bases, with 9 bases left between them. The CDR3 is 14 residues long. Germline loops: CDR1 MGHDK, CDR2 SYGVNS. The CDR3 reads CASSEFVGEETQYF. The CDR3 DNA reads as TGTGCCAGCAGTGAATTTGTCGGAGAAGAGACCCAGTACTTC.

V and J are TRBV7-2 and TRBJ2-2; no clear D gene. This CDR3 contains 14 residues. The ends were cut back, 5 bases at V and 0 bases at J, with 7 bases in the middle. Germline V gene sequence: CDR1 SGHTA, CDR2 FQGNSA. The CDR3 DNA is TGTGCCAGCAGCACGGTTCCGAACACCGGGGAGCTGTTTTTT. Protein: CASSTVPNTGELFF.

The chain employs TRBV24-1 and TRBJ1-2, with D perhaps TRBD1 (5 bases). The V gene's germline CDR1 is KGHDR and CDR2 SFDVKD. The CDR3 has 14 residues. The ends were cut back, 4 bases at V and 4 bases at J, with 12 bases in the middle. The CDR3 here is CATSDGTFPYGYTF. Written as DNA, the CDR3 is TGTGCCACCAGTGACGGGACGTTCCCCTATGGCTACACCTTC.

This clonotype has a count of ten or more. This chain links TRBV24-1 with TRBJ2-1, with 7 bases fitting TRBD2. The V and J ends lost 1 base and 2 bases, in that order; junction bases with no gene match: 4. CDR3 length: 16 amino acids. CDR1 is KGHDR, CDR2 SFDVKD, per germline. DNA for the CDR3: TGTGCCACCAGTGATTTTGTGGCGGGGGCCTACAATGAGCAGTTCTTC. Its translation: CATSDFVAGAYNEQFF.

This clonotype was seen more than once but under ten times. The J gene is TRBJ2-2, the V gene TRBV6-6; D gene unclear. V was cut by 2 bases and J by 10 bases, with 11 bases left in between. The V gene's germline CDR1 is MNHNY and CDR2 SVGAGI (reference sequence). The CDR3 sequence is 13 residues long. The CDR3 reads CASSYAVHEELFF. The CDR3 DNA reads as TGTGCCAGCAGTTACGCGGTCCACGAGGAGCTGTTTTTT.

The gene calls are TRBV20-1 and TRBJ2-2, with D perhaps TRBD1 (6 bases). Trimming cost V 5 bases and J 7 bases, with 20 bases left between them. The germline gives CDR1 DFQATT, CDR2 SNEGSKA (reference sequence). CDR3 size: 15 residues. CDR3 nucleotides: TGCAGTGCTGCCGACAAGGGGGTTTTGAGCGGGGAGCTGTTTTTT. Protein sequence: CSAADKGVLSGELFF.

This clonotype was seen more than once but under ten times. CDR3 DNA: TGCGCCAGCAGCCAAGGAGTATTGGGGAACTTTAACTATGGCTACACCTTC. As protein: CASSQGVLGNFNYGYTF. J is TRBJ1-2 and V is TRBV4-1; D is unresolved. Trimming removed 1 base from V and 1 base from J, with 16 bases in between. The length of the CDR3 is 17 residues. Germline assignment: CDR1 MGHRA and CDR2 YSYEKL.

This clonotype was seen repeatedly, ten times or more. The V call is TRBV18, the J call TRBJ1-5; D unresolved. Germline values: CDR1 KGHSH, CDR2 LQKENI. The CDR3 covers 14 residues. V gave up 2 bases and J gave up 2 bases, with 7 bases separating them. The CDR3 coding sequence is TGTGCCAGCTCACCAGGGAACGGCAATCAGCCCCAGCATTTT. It yields the protein CASSPGNGNQPQHF. The full variable domain, in which reference TRBV18 and TRBJ1-5 provide the parts outside the CDR3, is NAGVMQNPRHLVRRRGQEARLRCSPMKGHSHVYWYRQLPEEGLKFMVYLQKENIIDESGMPKERFSAEFPKEGPSILRIQQVVRGDSAAYFCASSPGNGNQPQHFGDGTRLSIL.

This clonotype was seen repeatedly, ten times or more. This chain links TRBV28 with TRBJ2-5; tentatively, D is TRBD2 (5 bases). There are 13 residues in the CDR3. Per the germline V gene, CDR1 is MDHEN and CDR2 is SYDVKM. V lost 3 bases to trimming and J lost 7 bases, with 12 bases between them. The CDR3 bases are TGTGCCAGCAGTTTTGGAAGGGAGTCGACCCAGTACTTC. Translation: CASSFGRESTQYF.

This clonotype was observed many times. The V gene is TRBV24-1, the J gene TRBJ1-5, with 9 positions matching TRBD1. Germline lookup yields CDR1 KGHDR and CDR2 SFDVKD. CDR3 length: 12 residues. V gave up 9 bases and J gave up 7 bases; unmatched junction bases: 3. The CDR3 loop is CATGDRDQPQHF. CDR3 coding DNA: TGTGCCACCGGGGACAGGGACCAGCCCCAGCATTTT.

This clonotype has only a few counts. V gene TRBV7-2 combines with J gene TRBJ2-2; possible D gene TRBD2, 5 bases. Germline V gene sequence: CDR1 SGHTA, CDR2 FQGNSA. The CDR3 consists of 13 residues. Trimming stripped 5 bases from V and 4 bases from J, with 8 bases between. The CDR3 DNA reads as TGTGCCAGCAGCGATGGGAGCACCGGGGAGCTGTTTTTT. Translating gives CASSDGSTGELFF.

This clonotype was seen many times. This sequence joins TRBV4-3 and TRBJ2-7, with D possibly TRBD1 on 5 matching bases. The germline V and J ends were trimmed by 0 bases and 3 bases, with 12 bases remaining between them. Per the germline V gene, CDR1 is LGHNA and CDR2 is YSLEER. The length of the CDR3 is 15 residues. The chain's CDR3 is CASSQDWGSFYEQYF. Written as DNA, the CDR3 is TGCGCCAGCAGCCAAGATTGGGGCAGTTTCTACGAGCAGTACTTC.

Written as DNA, the CDR3 is TGCGCCAGCAGCTTGGGCCGGGACAGGGTATCGAACTATGGCTACACCTTC. Translation gives CASSLGRDRVSNYGYTF. This chain joins TRBV5-1 and TRBJ1-2; 9 bases match TRBD1. Germline V gene lookup returns CDR1 SGHRS and CDR2 YFSETQ. V lost 0 bases to trimming and J lost 2 bases; unmatched junction nucleotides: 8. The CDR3 has 17 residues.

The table lists this clonotype with many counts. The chain carries TRBV6-1 and TRBJ2-3, with 10 bases fitting TRBD1. This CDR3 comprises 17 residues. V was clipped by 9 bases and J by 1 base; unmatched bases: 13. Germline V lookup: CDR1 MNHNS, CDR2 SASEGT. CDR3 bases: TGTGCCAGTCATCGAGGCGGGACAGGGGAGGGCACAGATACGCAGTATTTT. Amino acids: CASHRGGTGEGTDTQYF.

The chain uses TRBV5-1 and TRBJ1-6; D is uncertain. Germline CDR1 and CDR2: SGHRS and YFSETQ. There are 14 residues in the CDR3. Trimming shortened V by 4 bases and J by 7 bases, and 12 bases separated the two germline ends. The CDR3 DNA sequence: TGCGCCAGCAGCACCGGGGAAGAGAATTCACCCCTCCACTTT. This sequence encodes CASSTGEENSPLHF.

In this sample, this clonotype turned up many times. The chain employs TRBV29-1 and TRBJ1-3; 7 bases match TRBD1. Germline CDR1 and CDR2: SQVTM and ANQGSEA. The CDR3 totals 15 residues. V shed 0 bases, J shed 4 bases, and the junction held 6 bases outside the gene matches. CDR3 residues: CSVEDGTDPGNTIYF. CDR3 coding DNA: TGCAGCGTTGAAGACGGGACAGATCCCGGAAACACCATATATTTT.

Comments on this clonotype: Possible read error: a much larger clone is one base away. The chain joins TRBV20-1 to TRBJ1-4; 9 bases map to TRBD1. The CDR3 contains 13 residues. V lost 5 bases to trimming and J lost 6 bases; unmatched junction nucleotides: 4. Germline-derived CDR1 and CDR2 are DFQATT and SNEGSKA (reference sequence). The CDR3 DNA reads as TGCAGTGCTTGGACAGGGGCGGATGAAAAACTGTTTTTT. This translates into CSAWTGADEKLFF.

This clonotype has at least ten counts. This chain links TRBV29-1 with TRBJ1-3, with D perhaps matching TRBD1 (6 bases). V lost 1 base and J 3 bases, leaving 13 bases between the germline ends. The CDR3 covers 15 residues. CDR1 is SQVTM, CDR2 ANQGSEA, per germline. In nucleotides, the CDR3 is TGCAGCGTTGAAGGGACAGCCTCTTTTGGAAACACCATATATTTT. Encoded protein: CSVEGTASFGNTIYF.

The table lists this clonotype with a few counts. A junction boundary mismatches the germline segment, possibly from a read error. The chain employs TRBV11-3 and TRBJ2-7; D might be TRBD2 (5 bases). CDR1 and CDR2 (germline): SGHNT, YENEEA. The CDR3 covers 11 residues. In DNA form, the CDR3 reads TGTGCCAGCAGCTTAGATGGGAGAGCGGCCTTC. Translation: CASSLDGRAAF. Combining the CDR3 with reference TRBV11-3 and TRBJ2-7 gives the whole variable domain EAGVVQSPRYKIIEKKQPVAFWCNPISGHNTLYWYLQNLGQGPELLIRYENEEAVDDSQLPKDRFSAERLKGVDSTLKIQPAELGDSAVYLCASSLDGRAAFGPGTRLTVT.

The sample holds many counts of this clonotype. The V call is TRBV20-1, the J call TRBJ1-2, with D unresolved. CDR1 is DFQATT, CDR2 SNEGSKA, per germline (reference sequence). The CDR3 extends over 13 amino acids. The V gene lost 6 bases and the J gene lost 4 bases, with 15 bases spanning the gap. For the CDR3, the DNA is TGCAGTGCCCGACCCCGGGAAATCTATGGCTACACCTTC. Its protein product is CSARPREIYGYTF.

The gene calls are TRBV12-3 or TRBV12-4 and TRBJ1-6; no clear D gene. This CDR3 comprises 14 residues. The V end was cut by 4 bases, the J end by 10 bases, with 14 bases between. This chain's CDR3 is CASSSTGWGSPLHF. The CDR3 region has the DNA TGTGCCAGCAGTTCAACGGGGTGGGGATCACCCCTCCACTTT.

This clonotype was found a few times. V gene TRBV10-3 combines with J gene TRBJ1-2, with D possibly being TRBD1 (6 bases). In germline, CDR1 is ENHRY, CDR2 SYGVKD. The CDR3 contains 14 residues. Trimming took 6 bases from V and 4 from J, leaving 15 bases between them. This chain's CDR3 is CAISAGEFSYGYTF. In DNA form, the CDR3 reads TGTGCCATCAGCGCAGGGGAGTTTAGCTATGGCTACACCTTC.

This clonotype was observed at least ten times. The rearrangement links TRBV20-1 to TRBJ2-1; D possibly corresponds to TRBD1 (5 bases). CDR1 and CDR2 from the germline V gene are DFQATT and SNEGSKA (reference sequence). The ends were cut back, 6 bases at V and 4 bases at J, with 13 bases in the middle. The CDR3 loop spans 13 amino acids. The CDR3 sequence is CSAKGDRYNEQFF. The CDR3, as DNA: TGCAGTGCAAAAGGGGATAGGTACAATGAGCAGTTCTTC.